This note documents a single T cell receptor beta chain sequence. This clone was found a few times. No antigen is known for it. One base away there is no much larger clone; base qualities are not given. The sample belongs to a study of cytomegalovirus exposure and HLA in healthy donors (dated by TCRdb to the late 2010s). In the study overall: According to an earlier analysis of around 600 of the donors, some 180 million T cells yielded approximately 120 million unique TCR beta sequences and approximately 300 Gb of sequence data. HLA typing covered class I and class II loci at four-digit resolution. A separate validation cohort of about 110 different subjects was used in addition to the 666-subject first cohort. An earlier analysis of some 500 of the donors used high-throughput TCR beta sequencing to judge whether each TCR beta V gene segment behaved as functional or pseudogenic. Among under 450 genotyped donors of the cohort, an average of approximately 240,000 unique TCR beta nucleotide sequences were sequenced per donor, roughly a sixth of them non-productive. A later analysis re-analyzed previously published TCR beta repertoires from roughly 600 donors and added high-resolution HLA genotyping to study TCR occurrence patterns. Roughly 290 gigabases of sequencing data and 91 million or so unique TCR sequences made up an early release that covered some 640 HLA-typed donors. The study combined high-throughput TCR immunosequencing, statistical association of individual TCRs with disease status, and machine learning to predict cytomegalovirus infection status. Donor age, sex, ethnicity and CMV serostatus were collected together with the repertoire data. Among the roughly 370 genotyped donors, approximately 81% belonged to the genetic ancestry cluster associated with self-reported Caucasian donors. Typing coverage varied by locus: about 620-640 donors for A, B, C, DRB1 and DQB1; some 520 for DQA1; about 570 for DPA1; around 490 for DPB1. A later genetic analysis took genome-wide SNP genotypes for about 55% of the roughly 700 donors and used that subset as a discovery cohort. The study used immunosequencing to profile the T cell repertoires of several hundred subjects and linked those repertoires to cytomegalovirus serostatus. All discovery cohort repertoires had been generated on a single sequencing platform. The later analysis used no new phenotypic data to find candidate immune exposures, relying instead on TCR beta sequences and their occurrence across donors. A handful of DR-DQ haplotypes were handled as single units for association and clustering because linkage in the cohort was strong. The study aimed to test whether signatures of past pathogen exposure could be identified by cataloging public T cell receptors. Summary of the overall study and its limitations: When HLA alleles, especially DR and DQ, strongly co-occurred, attributing TCR associations to individual alleles was difficult. A total of 150 to 200 TCR beta chains were listed by the study as associated with cytomegalovirus. Linkage disequilibrium might explain the correlated functional status among segregating V segments, but an unknown experimental factor could not be excluded. Three of the identified cytomegalovirus-associated TCR beta chains were confirmed in vitro to be specific for cytomegalovirus antigens. For the cohort, immune exposure information was limited to CMV serostatus. Presence/absence analyses assumed roughly uniform sequencing depth across donors, an assumption that may not hold. Because counts were too low, roughly 17 rarely observed V segments, including chromosome 9 orphons, were left out of the earlier analysis of some 640 of the donors. In a later genetic analysis, fewer N-insertions in productive TCRs were reported among donors in an Asian-associated ancestry cluster than the roughly 700-donor mean. The classifier was reported to diagnose cytomegalovirus status with high specificity and sensitivity in both the original and validation cohorts. A further reported finding was that TCR beta sequences accurately predicted the HLA-A and HLA-B alleles for most subjects in the first cohort. Specific HLA alleles were associated with 18,000 or so TCR beta sequences at a false discovery rate of 0.05 in a later analysis. Some IMGT-functional V segments, including TRBV6-2 and TRBV6-3, could not be distinguished by the 87-base-pair reads and were therefore excluded. The authors suggested that the approach could potentially be extended to other disease states and immunological phenotypes. An association between a missense DCLRE1C variant and V-gene and J-gene trimming of TCR beta chains was found in a later genetic analysis and replicated in an independent cohort. Only TCR beta chains were sequenced in this cohort, and the absence of alpha or paired-chain data limited detectable features. Broadly in line with IMGT annotations, most TCR beta V segments showed up in productive rearrangements about 87% or about 30% of the time in an earlier analysis of several hundred of the donors. Most TCR sequences were seen in very few donors, while some public TCRs were found in many individuals. A later analysis found that most CMV-associated TCR beta chains appeared HLA-restricted, with HLA associations seemingly driven largely by CMV exposure. Because some donors lacked HLA typing at each locus, the association tests relied only on the typed subset. A later analysis found that HLA-associated TCR beta chains were more clonally expanded and had lower generation probabilities than equally common non-associated chains. In a later analysis, several top co-occurrence clusters were reported to appear linked to parvovirus B19, influenza, CMV and Epstein-Barr virus. A cluster of highly shared sequence variants was judged likely to represent a technical artifact of the sequencing pipeline. In a later analysis, TCR association rates were found to vary across HLA loci, with the most associated TCRs seen for DRB1 alleles and the fewest for HLA-C alleles.

The CDR3 measures 15 amino acids from cysteine to phenylalanine. Just the 45-base CDR3 DNA is kept, in frame starting at base 1. V ends up 4 bases short and J 2 bases short, with an unmatched junction base count of 5. The germline V gene encodes CDR1 SGHNT and CDR2 YYREEE (reference sequence). Libraries were made using the immunoSEQ multiplex PCR assay. A mixture of 60 forward primers for TCR Vbeta segments and 13 reverse primers for TCR Jbeta segments was used in the multiplex PCR. The CDR3 region of rearranged TCR beta genes was amplified from genomic DNA by a multiplex PCR assay. The amplified TCR beta libraries were sequenced on the Illumina HiSeq System as 87-base-pair reads. In the original analysis: Across the roughly 670 repertoires, a later analysis counted around 80 million unique TCR beta chains, roughly 11 million of which were shared by at least two donors. Raw reads were error-corrected and collapsed into unique sequences with a nearest-neighbor algorithm that merged closely related sequences to remove PCR and sequencing errors. V, D and J gene segments were assigned by aligning CDR3 sequences to IMGT reference sequences. Each retained sequence needed at least a six-nucleotide match to both a V gene segment and a J gene segment. Rearrangements were called productive when the CDR3 lacked stop codons and stayed in frame with V and J; all others were non-productive. Following IMGT convention, CDR3 was defined as the stretch from the second conserved V-encoded cysteine to the conserved J-encoded phenylalanine. The earlier analysis of 587 of the donors excluded sequences that lacked an unambiguous match to a single V gene segment. In an earlier analysis of a few hundred of the donors, V segments were called functional above 56.7% productive rearrangements and were called segregating when the between-donor standard deviation exceeded 5%. A statistical classification framework was built for diagnosing cytomegalovirus status from the catalog of TCR beta chain sequences. In a later analysis, TCR nucleotide sequences were compared against IMGT/GENE-DB human TR gene sequences so that V and J genes could be assigned. The TCRdist pipeline was used in a later analysis to assign CDR3 sequences and most-parsimonious VDJ recombination scenarios. In a later analysis, every TCR beta chain was defined by the combination of its CDR3 amino acid sequence and its V-gene family, and reads without a unique V-gene family were dropped. A later analysis removed several hundred highly shared, low-generation-probability nucleotide sequences to deal with suspected cross-contamination and a sequencing artifact. In a later analysis, a clonal expansion index was calculated for each public chain from normalized within-repertoire ranks of inferred template counts. In a later analysis, generation probabilities were computed with a VDJ recombination model fitted to out-of-frame rearrangements, and the resulting probabilities were checked against IGoR. In a later analysis, TCR-TCR, TCR-HLA and TCR-CMV co-occurrence was scored with hypergeometric tests, and a repertoire-size bias correction was applied to TCR pairs. To estimate false discovery rates, a later analysis permuted the HLA or CMV assignments 20 times. A later analysis grouped co-occurring TCRs with DBSCAN, adding TCRdist sequence similarity when clustering within HLA-allele-positive subsets. Co-occurrence clustering excluded repertoires with fewer than 30,000 or more than 120,000 public chains, plus five with anomalous nucleotide sharing. TCRdb re-hosts the immuneACCESS table, in-frame sequences only. Its copies lack some clones; in the studies checked, an unresolved V gene accounts for under half of them, and the cause for the rest is not known. D and trimming were read from the DNA, whereas the V and J calls and clone size are those reported in that table. The sample records more than 80,000 clones, more than 60% of which are singletons. Under 4% of the sample belongs to the ten largest clones.

The cohort comprised several hundred healthy bone marrow donors. All cohort members were sampled while nominally healthy, although unrecorded immune exposures were likely present. The donor tested CMV seronegative and was one of the 352 seronegative cohort members. A peripheral blood sample was provided by each donor, and peripheral blood mononuclear cells were used for TCR beta sequencing. Genomic DNA was extracted from the blood cell samples with the Qiagen DNeasy Blood Extraction Kit. The sample taken for sequencing was PBMCs. The sequence is built from TRBV5-4 and TRBJ2-1, with 8 bases matching TRBD1. The clonotype originates from a man in his sixties in good health and CMV-seronegative. The CDR3 amino acid sequence is: CASSTPGGAYNEQFF. The DNA sequence is as follows: TGTGCCAGCAGCACTCCAGGGGGCGCCTACAATGAGCAGTTCTTC.